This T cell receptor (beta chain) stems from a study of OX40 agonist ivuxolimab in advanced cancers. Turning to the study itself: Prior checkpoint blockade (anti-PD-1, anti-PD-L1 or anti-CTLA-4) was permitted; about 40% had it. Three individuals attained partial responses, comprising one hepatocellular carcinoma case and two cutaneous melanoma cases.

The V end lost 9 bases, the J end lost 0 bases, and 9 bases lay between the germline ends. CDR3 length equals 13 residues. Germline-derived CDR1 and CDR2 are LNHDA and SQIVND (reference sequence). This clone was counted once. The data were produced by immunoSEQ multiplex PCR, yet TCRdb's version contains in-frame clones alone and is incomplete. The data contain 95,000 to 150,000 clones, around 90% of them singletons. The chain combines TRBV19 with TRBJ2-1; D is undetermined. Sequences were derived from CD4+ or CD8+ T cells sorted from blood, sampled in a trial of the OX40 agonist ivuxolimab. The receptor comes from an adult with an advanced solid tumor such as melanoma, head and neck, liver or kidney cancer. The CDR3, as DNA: TGTGCCAGCCGAGGTAGCTCCTACAATGAGCAGTTCTTC. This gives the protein CASRGSSYNEQFF.